The sample holds a few counts of the clone carrying this TCR beta chain. There are 14 residues in the CDR3. Germline loops: CDR1 DFQATT, CDR2 SNEGSKA (reference sequence). V was cut by 2 bases and J by 4 bases, with 12 bases left in between. TCRdb re-derived calls from the 5' RACE reads in MiXCR, one entry per CDR3 protein. The repertoire has 690,000 or so distinct CDR3 sequences, around 8.6% of them found once; the top ten carry approximately 0.96%. This entry comes from a study of identical twins. This sample also belongs to another study, concerning yellow fever vaccine responses in identical twins. According to that study: Reportedly, twins' vaccine T cell responses looked partly convergent and partly personalized.

The sequenced sample was PBMCs. The clonotype comes from a woman aged 18-30 years in good health. The chain is built from TRBV20-1 and TRBJ2-1; D is possibly TRBD2 (6 bases). The CDR3 spells CSARTLATYNEQFF. In nucleotides, the CDR3 is TGCAGTGCTAGAACCCTAGCGACTTACAATGAGCAGTTCTTC.